This T cell receptor beta chain was retrieved from a study of blood T cell repertoires in COVID-19. Whole-study context: The study drew acute and convalescent COVID-19 samples from the United States, Italy and Spain.

In the authors' methods: Amplification with reference gene primers provided the estimates of nucleated cell counts. Produced via immunoSEQ multiplex PCR; TCRdb's table is partial and in-frame only. The V and J calls and the clone size are those of that table, but D and trimming were determined from the DNA. This table has about 210,000 clones, roughly 77% appearing once. Cohort allocation depended upon clinical history that participants reported. CDR1 is SNHLY and CDR2 is FYNNEI in the germline V gene. Deletions cut 7 bases from V and 2 bases from J, with 11 bases between. The CDR3 extends over 13 amino acids.

This clonotype originated in a man in his forties or fifties who had recovered from COVID-19. Sequences were obtained from PBMCs or T cells enriched from blood (not recorded which). The chain has TRBV2 and TRBJ1-2; D is possibly TRBD1 (6 bases). CDR3 DNA sequence: TGTGCCAGCAACGCGCAGGGGAACTATGGCTACACCTTC. Its translation is CASNAQGNYGYTF.